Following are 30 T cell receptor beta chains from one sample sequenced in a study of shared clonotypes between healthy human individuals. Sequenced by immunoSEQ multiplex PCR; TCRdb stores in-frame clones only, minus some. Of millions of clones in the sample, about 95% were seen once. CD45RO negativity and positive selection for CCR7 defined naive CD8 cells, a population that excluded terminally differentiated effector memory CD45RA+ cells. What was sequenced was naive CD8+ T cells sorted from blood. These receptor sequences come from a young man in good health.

For the CDR3, the DNA is TGTGCCATCCTCTCCCGCCGGGACAGGGGGTATTTGGTC. It codes for CAILSRRDRGYLV. J is TRBJ2-7 and V is TRBV19, with 11 bases matching TRBD1. The CDR3 spans 13 residues. Germline CDR1 and CDR2: LNHDA and SQIVND (reference sequence).

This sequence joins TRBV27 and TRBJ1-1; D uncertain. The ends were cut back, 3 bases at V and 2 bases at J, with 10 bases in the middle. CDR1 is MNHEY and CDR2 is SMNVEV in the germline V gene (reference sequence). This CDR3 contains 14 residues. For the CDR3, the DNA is TGTGCCAGCAGTTTGGCCGATACCAACACTGAAGCTTTCTTT. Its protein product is CASSLADTNTEAFF.

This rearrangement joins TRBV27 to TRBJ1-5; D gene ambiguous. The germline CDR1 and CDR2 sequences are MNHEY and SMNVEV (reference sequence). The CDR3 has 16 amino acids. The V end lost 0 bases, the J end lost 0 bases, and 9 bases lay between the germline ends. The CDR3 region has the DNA TGTGCCAGCAGTTTATCGGGCAGATATAGCAATCAGCCCCAGCATTTT. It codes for CASSLSGRYSNQPQHF.

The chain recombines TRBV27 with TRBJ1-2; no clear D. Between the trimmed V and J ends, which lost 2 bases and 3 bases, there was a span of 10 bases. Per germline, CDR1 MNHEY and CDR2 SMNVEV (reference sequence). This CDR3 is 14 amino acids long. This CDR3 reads CASSLKDGYYGYTF. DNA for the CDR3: TGTGCCAGCAGTTTAAAGGACGGCTACTATGGCTACACCTTC.

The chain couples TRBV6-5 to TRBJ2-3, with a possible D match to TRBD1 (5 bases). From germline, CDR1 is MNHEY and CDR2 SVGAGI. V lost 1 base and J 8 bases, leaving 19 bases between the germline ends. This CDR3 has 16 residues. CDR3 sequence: CASSYFTSGSQGTQYF. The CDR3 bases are TGTGCCAGCAGTTACTTCACTTCCGGCTCCCAGGGTACGCAGTATTTT.

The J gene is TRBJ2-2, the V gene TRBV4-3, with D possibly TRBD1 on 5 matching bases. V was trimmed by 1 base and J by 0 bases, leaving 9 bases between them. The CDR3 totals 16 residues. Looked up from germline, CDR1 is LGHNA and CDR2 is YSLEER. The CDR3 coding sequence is TGCGCCAGCAGCCAAGGTGTAGGGGCGAACACCGGGGAGCTGTTTTTT. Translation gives CASSQGVGANTGELFF.

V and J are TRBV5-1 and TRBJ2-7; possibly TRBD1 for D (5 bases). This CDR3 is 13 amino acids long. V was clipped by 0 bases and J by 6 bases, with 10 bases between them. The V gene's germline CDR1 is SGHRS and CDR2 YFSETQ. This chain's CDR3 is CASSLGLQGEQYF. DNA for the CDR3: TGCGCCAGCAGCTTGGGACTCCAGGGCGAGCAGTACTTC.

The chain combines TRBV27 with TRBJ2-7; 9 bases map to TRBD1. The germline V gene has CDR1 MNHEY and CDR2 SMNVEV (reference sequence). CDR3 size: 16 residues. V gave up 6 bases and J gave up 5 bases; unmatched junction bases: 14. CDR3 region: CASRSSPGTGINEQYF. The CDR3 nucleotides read TGTGCCAGCAGATCATCCCCCGGGACAGGGATCAACGAGCAGTACTTC.

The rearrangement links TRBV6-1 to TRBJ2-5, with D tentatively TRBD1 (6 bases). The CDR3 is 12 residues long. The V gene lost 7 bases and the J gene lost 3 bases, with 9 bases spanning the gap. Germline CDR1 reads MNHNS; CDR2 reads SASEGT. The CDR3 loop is CASKTGEETQYF. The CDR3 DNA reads TGTGCCAGCAAGACAGGAGAAGAGACCCAGTACTTC.

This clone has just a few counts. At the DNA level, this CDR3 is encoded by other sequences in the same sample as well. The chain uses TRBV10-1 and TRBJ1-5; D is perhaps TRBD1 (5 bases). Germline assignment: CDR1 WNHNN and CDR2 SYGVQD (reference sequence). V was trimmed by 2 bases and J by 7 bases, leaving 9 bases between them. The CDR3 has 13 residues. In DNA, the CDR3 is TGCGCCAGCAGTGAGGGGGACGGGCAGCCCCAGCATTTT. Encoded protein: CASSEGDGQPQHF.

As DNA, the CDR3 is TGTGCCAGCAGTCCGACAGATAGCAATCAGCCCCAGCATTTT. Translation gives CASSPTDSNQPQHF. The J gene is TRBJ1-5, the V gene TRBV6-1, with D possibly matching TRBD1 (5 bases). CDR3 size: 14 residues. The germline V gene has CDR1 MNHNS and CDR2 SASEGT. Deletions cut 5 bases from V and 0 bases from J, with 8 bases between.

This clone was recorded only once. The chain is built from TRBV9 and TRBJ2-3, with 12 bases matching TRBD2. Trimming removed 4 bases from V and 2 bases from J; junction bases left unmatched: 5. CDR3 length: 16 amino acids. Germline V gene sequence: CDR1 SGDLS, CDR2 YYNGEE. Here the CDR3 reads CASSTASGGDTDTQYF. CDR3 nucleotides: TGTGCCAGCAGCACCGCTAGCGGGGGGGACACAGATACGCAGTATTTT.

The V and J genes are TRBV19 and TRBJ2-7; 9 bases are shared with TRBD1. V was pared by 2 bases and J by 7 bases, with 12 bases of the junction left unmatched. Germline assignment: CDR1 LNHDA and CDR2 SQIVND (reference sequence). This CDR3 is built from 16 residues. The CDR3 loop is CASSIYNRDRASEQYF. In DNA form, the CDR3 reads TGTGCCAGTAGTATATATAATAGGGACAGGGCGAGTGAGCAGTACTTC.

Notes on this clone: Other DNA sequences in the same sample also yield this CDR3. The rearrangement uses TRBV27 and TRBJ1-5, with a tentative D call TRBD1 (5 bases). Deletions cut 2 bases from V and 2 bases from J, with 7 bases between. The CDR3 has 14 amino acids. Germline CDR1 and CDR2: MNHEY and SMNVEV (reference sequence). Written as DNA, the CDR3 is TGTGCCAGCAGTTTAACGGGGGGCAATCAGCCCCAGCATTTT. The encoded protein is CASSLTGGNQPQHF.

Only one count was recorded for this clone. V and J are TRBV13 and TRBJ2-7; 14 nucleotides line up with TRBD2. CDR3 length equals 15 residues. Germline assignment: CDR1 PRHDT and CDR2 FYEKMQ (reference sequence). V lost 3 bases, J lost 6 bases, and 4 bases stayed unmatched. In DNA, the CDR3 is TGTGCCAGCAGCTTCGGGACTAGCGGGAGTAGCGAGCAGTACTTC. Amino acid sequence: CASSFGTSGSSEQYF.

The CDR3 DNA reads TGTGCCAGCTCACCCGAGTCTAGCGGGGGATACGAGCAGTACTTC. Its protein is CASSPESSGGYEQYF. The chain couples TRBV18 to TRBJ2-7; TRBD2 aligns across 10 bases. After removal of 3 bases from V and 4 bases from J, the junction contained 6 bases not matched to a gene. The CDR3 covers 15 residues. Germline CDR1 is KGHSH and CDR2 is LQKENI.

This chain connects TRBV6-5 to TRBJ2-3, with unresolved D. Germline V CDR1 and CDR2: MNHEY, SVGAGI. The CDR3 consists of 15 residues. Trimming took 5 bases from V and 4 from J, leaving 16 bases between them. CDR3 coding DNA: TGTGCCAGCAGTCTGGCCCCAAGAGGCCCAGATACGCAGTATTTT. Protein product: CASSLAPRGPDTQYF.

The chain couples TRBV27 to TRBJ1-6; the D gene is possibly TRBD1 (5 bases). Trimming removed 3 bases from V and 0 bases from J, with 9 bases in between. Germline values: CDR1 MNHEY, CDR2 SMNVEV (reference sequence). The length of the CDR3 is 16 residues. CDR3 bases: TGTGCCAGCAGTTTTACAGGCCTCTCCTATAATTCACCCCTCCACTTT. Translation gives CASSFTGLSYNSPLHF.

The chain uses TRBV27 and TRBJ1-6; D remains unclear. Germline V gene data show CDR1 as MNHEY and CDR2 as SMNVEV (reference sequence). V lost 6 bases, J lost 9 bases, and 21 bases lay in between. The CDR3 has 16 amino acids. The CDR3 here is CASSPEAPPTASPLHF. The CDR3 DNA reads TGTGCCAGCAGCCCTGAGGCACCCCCGACGGCTTCACCCCTCCACTTT.

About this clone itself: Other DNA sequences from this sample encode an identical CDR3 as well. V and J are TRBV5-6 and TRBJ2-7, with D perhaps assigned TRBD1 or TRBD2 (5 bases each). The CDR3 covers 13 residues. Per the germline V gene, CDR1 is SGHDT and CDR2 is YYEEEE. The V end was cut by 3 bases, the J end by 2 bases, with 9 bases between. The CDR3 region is CASSSGTPYEQYF. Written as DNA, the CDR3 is TGTGCCAGCAGCTCCGGGACCCCCTACGAGCAGTACTTC. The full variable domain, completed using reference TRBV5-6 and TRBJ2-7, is DAGVTQSPTHLIKTRGQQVTLRCSPKSGHDTVSWYQQALGQGPQFIFQYYEEEERQRGNFPDRFSGHQFPNYSSELNVNALLLGDSALYLCASSSGTPYEQYFGPGTRLTVT.

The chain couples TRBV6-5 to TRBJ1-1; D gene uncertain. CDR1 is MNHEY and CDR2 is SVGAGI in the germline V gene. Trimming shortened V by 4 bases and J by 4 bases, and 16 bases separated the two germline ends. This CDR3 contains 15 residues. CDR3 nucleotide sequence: TGTGCCAGCAGTTTCCTGGACGGTGTGGGCACTGAAGCTTTCTTT. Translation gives CASSFLDGVGTEAFF.

The CDR3 coding sequence is TGTGCCTGGAGTGTAGGGGACGCTGAAGCTTTCTTT. This gives the protein CAWSVGDAEAFF. This sequence joins TRBV30 and TRBJ1-1; the D gene is possibly TRBD1 (5 bases). Trimming pared 0 bases from V and 6 bases from J, leaving 8 bases between. This CDR3 region has 12 residues. Germline V gene data show CDR1 as GTSNPN and CDR2 as SVGIG (reference sequence).

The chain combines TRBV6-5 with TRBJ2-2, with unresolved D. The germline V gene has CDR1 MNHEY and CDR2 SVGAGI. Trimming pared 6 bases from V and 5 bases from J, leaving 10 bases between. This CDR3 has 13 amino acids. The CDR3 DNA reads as TGTGCCAGCAGCCTTTTTAGGACCGGGGAGCTGTTTTTT. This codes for CASSLFRTGELFF.

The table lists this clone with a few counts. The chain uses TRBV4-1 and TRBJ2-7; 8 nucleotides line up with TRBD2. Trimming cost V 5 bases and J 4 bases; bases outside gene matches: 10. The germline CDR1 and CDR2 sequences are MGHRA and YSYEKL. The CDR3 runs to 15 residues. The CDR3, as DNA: TGCGCCAGCAGCTTAAACGCGGGACTAGGTTACGAGCAGTACTTC. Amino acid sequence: CASSLNAGLGYEQYF.

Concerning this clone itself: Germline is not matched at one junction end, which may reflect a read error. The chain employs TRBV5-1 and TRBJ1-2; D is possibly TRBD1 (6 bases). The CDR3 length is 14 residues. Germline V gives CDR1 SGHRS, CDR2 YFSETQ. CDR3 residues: CASSEAGQQYGHTF. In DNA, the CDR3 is TGCGCCAGCAGTGAGGCGGGACAACAATATGGCCACACCTTC.

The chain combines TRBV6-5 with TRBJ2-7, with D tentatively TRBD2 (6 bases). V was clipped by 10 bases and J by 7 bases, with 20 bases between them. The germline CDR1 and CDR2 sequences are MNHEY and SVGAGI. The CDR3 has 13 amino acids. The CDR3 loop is CAIGLPGSGEQYF. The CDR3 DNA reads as TGTGCCATTGGACTACCTGGCTCGGGAGAGCAGTACTTC.

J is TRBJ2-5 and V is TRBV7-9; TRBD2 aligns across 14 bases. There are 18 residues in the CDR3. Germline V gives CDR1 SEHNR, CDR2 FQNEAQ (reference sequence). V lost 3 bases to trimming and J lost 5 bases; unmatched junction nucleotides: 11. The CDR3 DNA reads TGTGCCAGCAGCTTGGGACTAGCGGGAGATAGTGGGTCGGAGACCCAGTACTTC. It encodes CASSLGLAGDSGSETQYF.

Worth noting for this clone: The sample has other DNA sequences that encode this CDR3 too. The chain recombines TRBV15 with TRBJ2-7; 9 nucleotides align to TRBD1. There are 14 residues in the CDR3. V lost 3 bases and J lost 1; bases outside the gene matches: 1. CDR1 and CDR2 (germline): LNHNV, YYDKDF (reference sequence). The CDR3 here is CATSSGQGSYEQYF. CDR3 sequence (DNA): TGTGCCACCAGCAGCGGACAGGGGTCCTACGAGCAGTACTTC.

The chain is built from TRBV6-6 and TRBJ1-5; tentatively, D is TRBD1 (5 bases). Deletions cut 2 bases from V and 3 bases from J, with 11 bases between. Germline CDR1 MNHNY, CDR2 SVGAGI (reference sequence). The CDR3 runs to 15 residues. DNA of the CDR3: TGTGCCAGCAGTTACCGGGGGGAGGACAATCAGCCCCAGCATTTT. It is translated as CASSYRGEDNQPQHF.

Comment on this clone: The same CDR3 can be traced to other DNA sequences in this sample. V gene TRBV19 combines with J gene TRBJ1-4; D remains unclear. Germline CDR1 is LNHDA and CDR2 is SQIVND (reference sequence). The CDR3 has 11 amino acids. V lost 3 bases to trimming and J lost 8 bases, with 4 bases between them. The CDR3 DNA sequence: TGTGCCAGTAGTATGGGGGAAAAACTGTTTTTT. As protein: CASSMGEKLFF.